This T cell receptor beta chain appears in the sequencing data of a study of type 1 regulatory T cells. Across the whole study: This in vitro CD4 product, T-allo10, is enriched for Tr1 cells and alloantigen-specific.

A word on this clonotype: Its specificity is unknown.

Each CDR3 protein is one row after TCRdb ran MiXCR on the reads. The data contain 60,000 to 75,000 distinct CDR3 sequences, roughly 20% of them singletons. The study, taken as a whole, reports: Compared with non-Tr1 cells, Tr1 cells showed a narrower TCR repertoire.

The receptor was derived from a human donor in good health. Sequences were obtained from cultured type 1 regulatory T (Tr1) cells, either the whole culture or a sorted fraction (not recorded which).

Here the CDR3 reads CASSLGLASSEQYF. In DNA, the CDR3 is TGTGCCAGCAGTTTGGGACTAGCCTCGTCTGAGCAGTACTTC. The chain employs TRBV6-5 and TRBJ2-7, with TRBD2 matching 9 bases. Germline CDR1 is MNHEY and CDR2 is SVGAGI. CDR3 length: 14 residues. Trimming removed 4 bases from V and 7 bases from J; junction bases left unmatched: 8.